These T cell receptor beta chains were read from a single sample in a study of blood T cell repertoires in COVID-19. Repertoires were generated with immunoSEQ multiplex PCR, while TCRdb's copy carries only in-frame clones and drops some. The sample shows 150,000 to 200,000 clones, 86% of them seen only once. The sequenced material came from peripheral blood. Receptors originate from a woman aged 55-69 years with COVID-19, enrolled during active disease. CDR3s include the opening cysteine and the closing phenylalanine or tryptophan. A D gene is named only where the DNA matches it firmly. Clone size is shown for a subset of rows, as once, few, many or a class of expanded clone.

clone_size j_call d_call v_call cdr3_aa cdr3_nt
. TRBJ2-7 TRBD1 TRBV7-9 CASSPAGTGDSYEQYF TGTGCCAGCAGCCCCGCCGGGACAGGGGATTCCTACGAGCAGTACTTC
. TRBJ2-2 TRBD1 TRBV7-3 CASSQGDRGLTGELFF TGTGCCAGCAGCCAGGGGGACAGGGGGCTTACCGGGGAGCTGTTTTTT
. TRBJ2-7 TRBD2 TRBV6-5 CASSNALAGGYEQYF TGTGCCAGCAGTAACGCTCTAGCGGGTGGATACGAGCAGTACTTC
. TRBJ1-2 . TRBV7-9 CASSLASGYGYTF TGTGCCAGCAGCTTAGCATCAGGCTATGGCTACACCTTC
. TRBJ2-1 TRBD2 TRBV25-1 CASSEPTSGLINEQFF TGTGCCAGCAGTGAACCTACTAGCGGTCTTATCAATGAGCAGTTCTTC
once TRBJ1-5 . TRBV6-5 CASSTRQYNQPQHF TGTGCCAGCAGCACCAGGCAATACAATCAGCCCCAGCATTTT
once TRBJ2-3 TRBD1 TRBV19 CASSIRAGGAPDTQYF TGTGCCAGTAGTATTAGGGCAGGGGGCGCCCCCGATACGCAGTATTTT
. TRBJ1-2 TRBD1 TRBV7-2 CASSPGTVGYTF TGTGCCAGCAGCCCCGGGACAGTTGGCTACACCTTC
. TRBJ2-7 . TRBV9 CASIVLLTYEQYF TGTGCCAGCATAGTACTTTTAACGTACGAGCAGTACTTC
. TRBJ2-1 . TRBV19 CASSIGQNNEQFF TGTGCCAGTAGTATAGGGCAGAACAATGAGCAGTTCTTC
once TRBJ1-4 . TRBV11-2 CASSSTGAYNEKLFF TGTGCCAGCAGCTCAACAGGCGCCTATAATGAAAAACTGTTTTTT
. TRBJ2-3 . TRBV19 CASSMWSQGGDTQYF TGTGCCAGTAGTATGTGGTCGCAGGGGGGCGATACGCAGTATTTT
. TRBJ2-2 TRBD2 TRBV30 CAWSGQTSGRPTGELFF TGTGCCTGGAGTGGCCAGACTAGCGGGAGGCCTACCGGGGAGCTGTTTTTT
. TRBJ2-7 TRBD1 TRBV27 CASSLSQGAGEQYF TGTGCCAGCAGTTTATCCCAGGGGGCTGGCGAGCAGTACTTC
. TRBJ2-7 . TRBV9 CASSSSGTDRYEQYF TGTGCCAGCAGCTCCTCCGGGACTGATCGTTACGAGCAGTACTTC
. TRBJ2-7 TRBD1 TRBV5-1 CASSFQTGVSEQYF TGCGCCAGCAGCTTCCAGACAGGGGTAAGCGAGCAGTACTTC
. TRBJ1-2 . TRBV7-2 CASGRDTSLRSYGYTF TGTGCCAGTGGTCGGGACACCTCCCTAAGAAGCTATGGCTACACCTTC
. TRBJ2-5 . TRBV2 CASRQSTGSQSETQYF TGTGCCAGCAGGCAAAGCACAGGGAGTCAGTCAGAGACCCAGTACTTC
. TRBJ1-3 . TRBV11-3 CASSLVAIGNTIYF TGTGCCAGCAGCTTAGTGGCCATTGGCAACACCATATATTTT
. TRBJ2-7 TRBD1 TRBV24-1 CATSDRQGVEYF TGTGCCACCAGTGATAGACAGGGGGTCGAGTACTTC
. TRBJ2-7 . TRBV3-1/TRBV3-2 CASSQSERASWCLEQYF TGTGCCAGCAGCCAGAGCGAGAGGGCCTCATGGTGCCTTGAGCAGTACTTC
. TRBJ1-6 . TRBV28 CASRRDNSLESPLHF TGTGCCAGCAGGAGGGACAACTCTCTAGAGTCACCCCTCCACTTT
once TRBJ2-3 TRBD1 TRBV24-1 CATSGQGTDTQYF TGTGCCACCAGCGGACAGGGCACAGATACGCAGTATTTT
. TRBJ1-2 TRBD1 TRBV6-5 CASKRQGRYGYTF TGTGCCAGCAAAAGACAGGGGCGTTATGGCTACACCTTC
once TRBJ1-4 . TRBV9 CASSVGVEGYEKLFF TGTGCCAGCAGCGTAGGAGTAGAGGGTTACGAAAAACTGTTTTTT
. TRBJ2-1 TRBD2 TRBV24-1 CATSDYGTSGRGEQFF TGTGCCACCAGTGATTATGGGACTAGCGGGAGGGGTGAGCAGTTCTTC
. TRBJ2-7 . TRBV27 CASSLSNLPGEQYF TGTGCCAGCAGTTTATCAAACCTGCCCGGCGAGCAGTACTTC
. TRBJ1-2 TRBD1 TRBV11-2 CASSPRTGGNYGYTF TGTGCCAGCAGCCCCAGGACAGGGGGGAACTATGGCTACACCTTC
. TRBJ2-7 TRBD2 TRBV7-6 CASRPQAGGLYEQYF TGTGCCAGCAGACCTCAAGCGGGAGGACTCTACGAGCAGTACTTC
. TRBJ1-1 TRBD1 TRBV9 CASSTGTRTGNEAFF TGTGCCAGCAGCACCGGAACTCGGACAGGGAATGAAGCTTTCTTT
. TRBJ2-7 . TRBV27 CASSQSAREQYF TGTGCCAGCAGCCAGTCCGCGAGGGAGCAGTACTTC
. TRBJ1-1 . TRBV6-5 CASSYTWWSEAFF TGTGCCAGCAGTTACACATGGTGGTCTGAAGCTTTCTTT
once TRBJ2-1 . TRBV19 CASSPREGWSDEQFF TGTGCCAGTAGTCCGAGGGAAGGGTGGAGCGATGAGCAGTTCTTC
. TRBJ1-2 . TRBV30 CAWSSQGAYTF TGTGCCTGGAGTAGTCAGGGCGCCTACACCTTC
. TRBJ2-7 . TRBV19 CASSIRDNYEQYF TGTGCCAGTAGTATTCGGGACAATTACGAGCAGTACTTC
. TRBJ2-1 TRBD2 TRBV3-1/TRBV3-2 CASRGTSGNRAGRNEQFF TGTGCCAGCAGAGGGACTAGCGGGAACCGGGCGGGTCGCAATGAGCAGTTCTTC
few TRBJ1-3 . TRBV28 CASSFLSSGSGNTIYF TGTGCCAGCAGTTTTTTGTCGTCGGGCTCTGGAAACACCATATATTTT
. TRBJ1-6 . TRBV19 CASSTWGQGSSPLHF TGTGCCAGTAGTACCTGGGGGCAGGGGAGTTCACCCCTCCACTTT
. TRBJ2-1 TRBD2 TRBV14 CASSLSRGRVHNEQFF TGTGCCAGCAGTCTGAGTCGCGGGAGGGTACACAATGAGCAGTTCTTC
. TRBJ2-5 . TRBV6-2/TRBV6-3 CASSPRPRETQYF TGTGCCAGCAGCCCCCGCCCCAGGGAGACCCAGTACTTC
. TRBJ2-1 TRBD2 TRBV4-3 CASSPGTSGYYNEQFF TGCGCCAGCAGCCCCGGGACTAGCGGATACTACAATGAGCAGTTCTTC
. TRBJ1-1 . TRBV3-1/TRBV3-2 CASSQRTANTEAFF TGTGCCAGCAGCCAACGGACAGCGAACACTGAAGCTTTCTTT
. TRBJ2-7 . TRBV7-2 CASSSTSYEQYF TGTGCCAGCAGCTCGACTTCCTACGAGCAGTACTTC
. TRBJ1-1 . TRBV6-2/TRBV6-3 CASSQGFGTEAFF TGTGCCAGCAGTCAGGGCTTCGGCACTGAAGCTTTCTTT
. TRBJ2-7 TRBD1 TRBV6-4 CASSESWTGIHEQYF TGTGCCAGCAGTGAATCCTGGACAGGGATCCACGAGCAGTACTTC
. TRBJ2-1 . TRBV4-2 CASSPRVMGDEQFF TGTGCCAGCAGCCCCAGAGTCATGGGAGATGAGCAGTTCTTC
. TRBJ2-3 TRBD2 TRBV28 CAVLAGFTVGDRTDTQYF TGTGCCGTACTAGCGGGATTCACGGTGGGGGACCGCACAGATACGCAGTATTTT
few TRBJ2-1 . TRBV19 CASSRTRLSSYNEQFF TGTGCCAGTAGTCGCACCAGACTGAGCTCCTACAATGAGCAGTTCTTC
. TRBJ1-2 . TRBV6-1 CVSSDRFGYTF TGTGTCAGCAGTGACCGTTTTGGCTACACCTTC
. TRBJ2-5 TRBD1 TRBV3-1/TRBV3-2 CASSQKQGASFGSETQYF TGTGCCAGCAGCCAGAAACAGGGGGCGTCCTTCGGCTCAGAGACCCAGTACTTC
. TRBJ2-7 TRBD1 TRBV11-3 CASSNRGQGRQYF TGTGCCAGCAGCAACAGAGGACAGGGAAGGCAGTACTTC
. TRBJ1-3 TRBD1 TRBV7-9 CASSIDRANSGNTIYF TGTGCCAGCAGCATAGACAGGGCAAACTCTGGAAACACCATATATTTT
. TRBJ2-5 TRBD1 TRBV24-1 CATSDPRPGQAGVETQYF TGTGCCACCAGTGACCCGCGCCCCGGACAGGCCGGGGTAGAGACCCAGTACTTC